One and the same sample provided the 32 T cell receptor beta chains below, sequenced in a study of shared clonotypes between healthy human individuals. Some clones are missing from TCRdb's copy, which holds only in-frame ones; the method was immunoSEQ multiplex PCR. In the table there are 2 million to 2.5 million clones, around 93% of which are singletons. The sequencing input was naive CD4+ T cells from PBMCs. The subset denotes: CD45RA+ positively selected. The receptors shown here come from a man aged 18 to 30 in good health. Some clones in this sample may be carry-over from other donors' samples.

The CDR3 region has the DNA TGTGCCAGCAGCAAAGTGCCAGCGGAGGGGCCTGGAAACACCATATATTTT. It translates to CASSKVPAEGPGNTIYF. The rearrangement links TRBV21-1 to TRBJ1-3. TRBV21-1 is annotated as a pseudogene. The CDR3 runs to 17 residues.

The chain employs TRBV7-3 and TRBJ2-3; unclear D gene. The CDR3 extends over 13 amino acids. In germline, CDR1 is SGHTA, CDR2 FQGTGA. Trimming cost V 5 bases and J 9 bases, with 15 bases left between them. The chain's CDR3 is CASSPGRMGTQYF. CDR3 nucleotides: TGTGCCAGCAGCCCTGGCCGCATGGGGACGCAGTATTTT.

The chain employs TRBV10-3 and TRBJ2-3; 9 nucleotides agree with TRBD2. The CDR3 loop spans 16 amino acids. V gave up 2 bases and J gave up 4 bases; unmatched junction bases: 7. The germline CDR1 and CDR2 sequences are ENHRY and SYGVKD. The CDR3 bases are TGTGCCATCAGTGAGATCAGCGGGAGGACCCCAGATACGCAGTATTTT. This sequence encodes CAISEISGRTPDTQYF.

This sequence joins TRBV10-3 and TRBJ2-1, with 11 nucleotides matching TRBD2. CDR1 is ENHRY and CDR2 is SYGVKD in the germline V gene. The CDR3 is 17 amino acids. V dropped 6 bases and J dropped 3; count of bases not matched to a gene: 10. Here the CDR3 reads CAISATSGGSSYNEQFF. CDR3 nucleotides: TGTGCCATCAGCGCTACTAGCGGGGGCTCCAGCTACAATGAGCAGTTCTTC.

The gene calls are TRBV28 and TRBJ1-4; the D gene is possibly TRBD1 (5 bases). With 7 bases removed from V and 6 bases from J, the gap between germline ends came to 15 bases. Germline V gives CDR1 MDHEN, CDR2 SYDVKM. This CDR3 is built from 14 residues. Here the CDR3 DNA reads TGTGCCAGCACCCATGGTACGGGGCATGAAAAACTGTTTTTT. Protein sequence: CASTHGTGHEKLFF.

The chain recombines TRBV19 with TRBJ1-2; 12 bases align to TRBD1. V lost 4 bases to trimming and J lost 4 bases; unmatched junction nucleotides: 4. Germline CDR1 is LNHDA and CDR2 is SQIVND (reference sequence). This CDR3 comprises 15 residues. The DNA of the CDR3 is TGTGCCAGTAGTAGGGACAGGGGGCGCGGCTATGGCTACACCTTC. Encoded protein: CASSRDRGRGYGYTF.

This rearrangement joins TRBV30 to TRBJ1-2, with D possibly being TRBD1 (5 bases). Trimming cost V 3 bases and J 2 bases, with 13 bases left between them. The CDR3 spans 14 residues. Germline V gene sequence: CDR1 GTSNPN, CDR2 SVGIG (reference sequence). Here the CDR3 DNA reads TGTGCCTGGAGGTTGGGGGACTCCAACTATGGCTACACCTTC. This encodes CAWRLGDSNYGYTF.

This rearrangement joins TRBV30 to TRBJ1-2; maybe TRBD1 (6 bases). Trimming took 4 bases from V and 1 from J, leaving 16 bases between them. Per germline, CDR1 GTSNPN and CDR2 SVGIG (reference sequence). The CDR3 is 15 amino acids. CDR3 in amino acids: CAWNHRVLSNYGYTF. CDR3 bases: TGTGCCTGGAATCACAGGGTTTTGAGTAACTATGGCTACACCTTC. Looking up the rest from reference TRBV30 and TRBJ1-2 gives the full variable domain: SQTIHQWPATLVQPVGSPLSLECTVEGTSNPNLYWYRQAAGRGLQLLFYSVGIGQISSEVPQNLSASRPQDRQFILSSKKLLLSDSGFYLCAWNHRVLSNYGYTFGSGTRLTVV.

The CDR3 is CASSTGQGGETQYF. In DNA form, the CDR3 reads TGTGCCAGCAGCACAGGACAGGGGGGAGAGACCCAGTACTTC. The V gene is TRBV7-9, the J gene TRBJ2-5; 10 positions match TRBD1. Trimming at V came to 5 bases and at J to 4 bases, leaving 4 bases not matched to a gene. CDR1 and CDR2 (germline): SEHNR, FQNEAQ (reference sequence). CDR3 size: 14 residues.

As for this clone: Other DNA variants within this sample encode the same CDR3. This chain connects TRBV28 to TRBJ2-7; D might be TRBD2 (6 bases). Per germline, CDR1 MDHEN and CDR2 SYDVKM. The V end was cut by 5 bases, the J end by 0 bases, with 11 bases between. The CDR3 has 14 residues. CDR3 nucleotide sequence: TGTGCCAGCAGTCTGGCGGGATCCTCCTACGAGCAGTACTTC. It translates to CASSLAGSSYEQYF.

The table lists this clone with a count of one. The rearrangement links TRBV7-9 to TRBJ2-5, with D perhaps TRBD1 (5 bases). Germline values: CDR1 SEHNR, CDR2 FQNEAQ (reference sequence). The length of the CDR3 is 14 residues. Deletions cut 2 bases from V and 4 bases from J, with 11 bases between. CDR3: CASSLSAGRETQYF. CDR3 DNA sequence: TGTGCCAGCAGCTTATCTGCAGGGCGAGAGACCCAGTACTTC.

The rearrangement uses TRBV7-2 and TRBJ2-7, with 14 nucleotides matching TRBD2. The CDR3 has 16 amino acids. J gave up 6 bases and V 0 bases, and 4 bases lay outside the gene matches. CDR1 SGHTA and CDR2 FQGNSA come from the germline V gene. In DNA form, the CDR3 reads TGTGCCAGCAGCTTAGCTTCCGGACTAGCGGGAGGCGAGCAGTACTTC. It encodes CASSLASGLAGGEQYF.

This chain connects TRBV5-1 to TRBJ2-5; 11 nucleotides line up with TRBD1. The germline V gene encodes CDR1 SGHRS and CDR2 YFSETQ. The CDR3 loop spans 16 amino acids. V trimming: 0 bases; J trimming: 4 bases; junction bases outside the gene matches: 5. This CDR3 reads CASSLVGQGAGETQYF. The CDR3 DNA follows: TGCGCCAGCAGCTTGGTAGGACAGGGGGCGGGAGAGACCCAGTACTTC.

The V gene is TRBV6-5, the J gene TRBJ1-1, with D tentatively TRBD1 (5 bases). Trimming removed 6 bases from V and 5 bases from J, with 7 bases in between. The CDR3 is 11 residues long. Per germline, CDR1 MNHEY and CDR2 SVGAGI. Here the CDR3 DNA reads TGTGCCAGCAGCAGGGAAACTGAAGCTTTCTTT. This translates into CASSRETEAFF.

The rearrangement uses TRBV7-6 and TRBJ2-5; D not resolved. This CDR3 is 15 amino acids long. Deletions cut 5 bases from V and 4 bases from J, with 17 bases between. From germline, CDR1 is SGHVS and CDR2 FNYEAQ. The CDR3 region is CASSPTGPGGETQYF. The CDR3 coding sequence is TGTGCCAGCAGCCCAACGGGTCCCGGTGGAGAGACCCAGTACTTC.

The rearrangement joins TRBV7-3 to TRBJ2-7, with 9 nucleotides matching TRBD2. The V and J ends lost 5 bases and 1 base, in that order; junction bases with no gene match: 6. Germline-derived CDR1 and CDR2 are SGHTA and FQGTGA. The CDR3 runs 15 residues. The CDR3 here is CASSLEAGGSYEQYF. The CDR3 DNA follows: TGTGCCAGCAGCCTAGAAGCGGGAGGTTCCTACGAGCAGTACTTC.

Remarks on this clone: Within the sample, other DNA sequences also encode this same CDR3. The rearrangement joins TRBV5-4 to TRBJ2-1; D perhaps matches TRBD2 (5 bases). Trimming pared 4 bases from V and 0 bases from J, leaving 14 bases between. Looked up from germline, CDR1 is SGHNT and CDR2 is YYREEE (reference sequence). The CDR3 has 16 residues. The CDR3: CASSPAGSSSYNEQFF. In DNA form, the CDR3 reads TGTGCCAGCAGCCCTGCGGGCAGCAGCTCCTACAATGAGCAGTTCTTC. The full variable domain, its missing parts supplied by reference TRBV5-4 and TRBJ2-1, is ETGVTQSPTHLIKTRGQQVTLRCSSQSGHNTVSWYQQALGQGPQFIFQYYREEENGRGNFPPRFSGLQFPNYSSELNVNALELDDSALYLCASSPAGSSSYNEQFFGPGTRLTVL.

J is TRBJ2-7 and V is TRBV10-3, with TRBD2 matching over 13 bases. V lost 10 bases to trimming and J lost 4 bases; unmatched junction nucleotides: 4. CDR3 size: 13 residues. Germline CDR1 and CDR2: ENHRY and SYGVKD. CDR3 region: CATGTSGTYEQYF. DNA for the CDR3: TGTGCCACCGGGACTAGCGGGACATACGAGCAGTACTTC.

The chain couples TRBV10-2 to TRBJ1-1; D is perhaps TRBD1 (5 bases). The CDR3 sequence is 13 residues long. Deletions cut 4 bases from V and 7 bases from J, with 13 bases between. Germline V CDR1 and CDR2: WSHSY, SAAADI. In DNA form, the CDR3 reads TGCGCCAGCAGTGGGGGCCCGGTGAGTGAAGCTTTCTTT. Translating it yields CASSGGPVSEAFF.

This chain links TRBV5-4 with TRBJ1-1, with D perhaps matching TRBD1 (5 bases). Trimming cost V 3 bases and J 1 base, with 10 bases left between them. This CDR3 spans 14 amino acids. Per the germline V gene, CDR1 is SGHNT and CDR2 is YYREEE (reference sequence). CDR3 amino acids: CASSWGERNTEAFF. For the CDR3, the DNA is TGTGCCAGCAGCTGGGGGGAGAGGAACACTGAAGCTTTCTTT.

V is TRBV2 and J is TRBJ2-5, with TRBD2 identical over 10 bases. The ends lost 5 bases at V and 5 bases at J; junction bases unmatched: 8. There are 15 residues in the CDR3. Germline V gene sequence: CDR1 SNHLY, CDR2 FYNNEI. The DNA of the CDR3 is TGTGCCAGCAGTCGGATCAGGGGACTAGCGGAGACCCAGTACTTC. Protein product: CASSRIRGLAETQYF.

Remarks on this clone: Within the sample, other DNA sequences also encode this same CDR3. This chain uses TRBV6-5 with TRBJ2-3, with D unresolved. CDR1 and CDR2 from the germline V gene are MNHEY and SVGAGI. CDR3 length: 13 amino acids. V lost 5 bases and J lost 1, with 7 bases in between. CDR3 in amino acids: CASSAPGTDTQYF. CDR3 in DNA: TGTGCCAGCAGTGCACCGGGCACAGATACGCAGTATTTT.

A word on this clone: This sample includes further DNA sequences coding for the same CDR3. This chain links TRBV28 with TRBJ2-7; D unresolved. The CDR3 runs to 11 residues. CDR1 and CDR2 from the germline V gene are MDHEN and SYDVKM. V was shortened by 8 bases and J by 2 bases, with 7 bases between the two germline ends. The CDR3 coding sequence is TGTGCCAGCGGGGTAGCCTACGAGCAGTACTTC. It is translated as CASGVAYEQYF.

V and J are TRBV7-7 and TRBJ2-3; D call uncertain. The CDR3 is 13 residues long. The V end lost 3 bases, the J end lost 2 bases, and 6 bases lay between the germline ends. CDR1 is SSHAT, CDR2 FNYEAQ, per germline (reference sequence). CDR3 residues: CASSFSITDTQYF. The CDR3, as DNA: TGTGCCAGCAGCTTTAGTATCACAGATACGCAGTATTTT.

The chain uses TRBV27 and TRBJ2-5; maybe TRBD2 (6 bases). The germline V gene has CDR1 MNHEY and CDR2 SMNVEV (reference sequence). V was pared by 6 bases and J by 3 bases, with 20 bases between. CDR3 length equals 16 residues. The DNA for the CDR3 is TGTGCCAGCAGCCCCCTTGGAAGGGAGGTCAAAGAGACCCAGTACTTC. Its translation: CASSPLGREVKETQYF.

This clone was seen a few times. The rearrangement uses TRBV6-1 and TRBJ1-1; D remains unclear. This CDR3 spans 12 amino acids. Germline V gene data show CDR1 as MNHNS and CDR2 as SASEGT. The CDR3 spells CASGLAGFGAFF. The CDR3 nucleotides are TGTGCTTCTGGGCTAGCTGGCTTCGGAGCTTTCTTT.

The rearrangement links TRBV23-1 to TRBJ2-3; 11 bases agree with TRBD1. TRBV23-1 is annotated as an ORF whose role is uncertain. V was pared by 6 bases and J by 7 bases, with 6 bases of the junction left unmatched. The CDR3 is made up of 14 amino acids. In DNA form, the CDR3 reads TGCGCCAGCAGAGGGACAGGGGGTCGGTATACGCAGTATTTT. Its translation: CASRGTGGRYTQYF.

This chain links TRBV7-9 with TRBJ2-3; 11 bases map to TRBD1. From germline, CDR1 is SEHNR and CDR2 FQNEAQ (reference sequence). V was clipped by 5 bases and J by 3 bases; unmatched bases: 10. The CDR3 has 17 amino acids. The CDR3 DNA sequence: TGTGCCAGCAGCCCGAAATTTGGGACAGGGGGGACAGATACGCAGTATTTT. It is translated as CASSPKFGTGGTDTQYF.

The chain recombines TRBV7-2 with TRBJ1-2; D may be TRBD1 (6 bases). This CDR3 comprises 14 residues. The V gene lost 3 bases and the J gene lost 2 bases, with 10 bases spanning the gap. The V gene's germline CDR1 is SGHTA and CDR2 FQGNSA. CDR3 in DNA: TGTGCCAGCAGCTTTGACAGGCAAAACTATGGCTACACCTTC. Its translation: CASSFDRQNYGYTF.

This chain links TRBV30 with TRBJ1-5; D remains ambiguous. The CDR3 runs to 15 residues. The V gene's germline CDR1 is GTSNPN and CDR2 SVGIG (reference sequence). The germline V and J ends were trimmed by 2 bases and 1 base, with 12 bases remaining between them. The CDR3 here is CAWSPGLASNQPQHF. The CDR3, as DNA: TGTGCCTGGAGTCCCGGGCTCGCCAGCAATCAGCCCCAGCATTTT.

V and J are TRBV21-1 and TRBJ1-6. TRBV21-1 is deemed a pseudogene. CDR3 length: 17 residues. The CDR3 bases are TGTGCCAGCAGTTGCTATATAGCTACACATCATAATTCACCCCTCCACTTT. Protein product: CASSCYIATHHNSPLHF.

About this clone itself: This sample includes further DNA sequences coding for the same CDR3. V gene TRBV5-1 combines with J gene TRBJ1-1; the D gene is possibly TRBD1 (6 bases). CDR3 size: 13 residues. CDR1 is SGHRS, CDR2 YFSETQ, per germline. The V gene lost 1 base and the J gene lost 3 bases, with 7 bases spanning the gap. The CDR3 loop is CASSLSGDTEAFF. The CDR3, as DNA: TGCGCCAGCAGCTTGTCAGGGGACACTGAAGCTTTCTTT.